The count of the clone carrying this TCR beta chain is one. Its antigen is unidentified. Data came from immunoSEQ multiplex PCR; TCRdb stores just in-frame clones and leaves some out. The repertoire holds roughly 32,000 clones, with roughly 90% as singletons. This record comes from a study of PD-1 blockade in classical Hodgkin lymphoma. General observations from the study: In newly diagnosed patients, baseline TCR diversity was reportedly below that of healthy donors.

Time point reported: cycle 4 day 1 (C4D1), after five to seven weeks of nivolumab. Autologous stem cell transplantation was followed by relapse in every patient, and brentuximab vedotin exposure varied. Researchers used magnetic negative selection to pull out pure CD4+ T cells from thawed PBMCs. Germline loops: CDR1 WSHSY, CDR2 SAAADI. CDR3 size: 15 residues. V was shortened by 6 bases and J by 0 bases, with 13 bases between the two germline ends. The clonotype comes from a human donor with classical Hodgkin lymphoma. The sample here was CD4+ T cells from blood, taken before the fourth cycle of nivolumab. This chain uses TRBV10-2 with TRBJ2-3; D is ambiguous. The DNA of the CDR3 is TGCGCCAGCAGCAGGTTGGGTGCTAGCACAGATACGCAGTATTTT. Its translation: CASSRLGASTDTQYF.